One and the same sample provided the 8 T cell receptor beta chains below, sequenced in a study of T cells in Graves' hyperthyroidism and ophthalmopathy. RNA transcripts yielded amplified TCR beta CDR3 regions. First-round RT-PCR targeting the TCR CDR3 was performed with the HTBI primer set. One entry per CDR3 protein, called by TCRdb with MiXCR from the multiplex PCR reads. The sample has hundreds of thousands of distinct CDR3 sequences; approximately 14% are singletons. Specimen: blood. Source of these receptors: a woman aged 45-59 years with Graves' ophthalmopathy.

V usage is TRBV12-3 or TRBV12-4 and J usage is TRBJ1-5; weak D call: TRBD1 (5 bases). Trimming took 7 bases from V and 6 from J, leaving 19 bases between them. This CDR3 spans 15 amino acids. The CDR3 spells CASTRDGGKSQPQHF. The CDR3 bases are TGTGCCAGCACCCGGGACGGGGGTAAAAGTCAGCCCCAGCATTTT.

This clonotype was detected only a few times. V usage is TRBV6-1 and J usage is TRBJ2-7; no definite D call. Germline V lookup: CDR1 MNHNS, CDR2 SASEGT. This CDR3 is built from 13 residues. The V end was cut by 5 bases, the J end by 3 bases, with 11 bases between. The CDR3, as DNA: TGTGCCAGCAGTTTCAATTCCCGCTACGAGCAGTACTTC. Amino acids: CASSFNSRYEQYF.

This clonotype was seen a few times. A read error may explain this, as a much larger clone is one base away. V is TRBV5-1 and J is TRBJ2-4; D might be TRBD1 or TRBD2, each matching 5 bases. Germline V CDR1 and CDR2: SGHRS, YFSETQ. Trimming left V 3 bases short and J 5 bases short, with 9 bases between. This CDR3 has 13 residues. The CDR3 DNA follows: TGCGCCAGCAGCTGGGACGCCCAAAACATTCAGTACTTC. Amino acids: CASSWDAQNIQYF.

Here the CDR3 reads CASSQDWTSGTYEQYF. The DNA for the CDR3 is TGTGCCAGCAGCCAAGATTGGACTAGCGGAACCTACGAGCAGTACTTC. This sequence joins TRBV14 and TRBJ2-7, with TRBD2 matching 10 bases. CDR1 is SGHDN and CDR2 is FVKESK in the germline V gene. The ends lost 0 bases at V and 2 bases at J; junction bases unmatched: 4. The CDR3 totals 16 residues.

This clonotype was detected a few times. This chain uses TRBV18 with TRBJ2-7; unclear D gene. The CDR3 consists of 11 residues. The ends were cut back, 0 bases at V and 5 bases at J, with 2 bases in the middle. Germline assignment: CDR1 KGHSH and CDR2 LQKENI. This CDR3 reads CASSPPHEQYF. As DNA, the CDR3 is TGTGCCAGCTCACCACCCCACGAGCAGTACTTC.

The gene calls are TRBV19 and TRBJ2-7, with TRBD1 identical over 7 bases. Germline trimming cut 4 bases from V and 3 bases from J; bases unmatched to any gene: 0. Germline lookup yields CDR1 LNHDA and CDR2 SQIVND (reference sequence). The CDR3 has 12 amino acids. The CDR3 DNA is TGTGCCAGTAGTAACAGGGGCTACGAGCAGTACTTC. The encoded protein is CASSNRGYEQYF.

This clonotype has at least ten counts. This chain uses TRBV3-1 with TRBJ1-2; the D gene is possibly TRBD1 (5 bases). Germline assignment: CDR1 LGHDT and CDR2 YNNKEL (reference sequence). Trimming pared 2 bases from V and 2 bases from J, leaving 6 bases between. This CDR3 is 13 amino acids long. The CDR3 nucleotides are TGTGCCAGCAGCCAAAGACAGAACTATGGCTACACCTTC. Protein product: CASSQRQNYGYTF.

At least ten counts were recorded for this clonotype. The rearrangement links TRBV5-1 to TRBJ2-2, with 7 bases that match TRBD2. In germline, CDR1 is SGHRS, CDR2 YFSETQ. This CDR3 is 15 amino acids long. V shed 7 bases and J 4 bases; nucleotides not matched to a gene: 10. The DNA for the CDR3 is TGCGCCAGCGCTGTCAGCGGGAAGGGCACCGGGGAGCTGTTTTTT. This codes for CASAVSGKGTGELFF.